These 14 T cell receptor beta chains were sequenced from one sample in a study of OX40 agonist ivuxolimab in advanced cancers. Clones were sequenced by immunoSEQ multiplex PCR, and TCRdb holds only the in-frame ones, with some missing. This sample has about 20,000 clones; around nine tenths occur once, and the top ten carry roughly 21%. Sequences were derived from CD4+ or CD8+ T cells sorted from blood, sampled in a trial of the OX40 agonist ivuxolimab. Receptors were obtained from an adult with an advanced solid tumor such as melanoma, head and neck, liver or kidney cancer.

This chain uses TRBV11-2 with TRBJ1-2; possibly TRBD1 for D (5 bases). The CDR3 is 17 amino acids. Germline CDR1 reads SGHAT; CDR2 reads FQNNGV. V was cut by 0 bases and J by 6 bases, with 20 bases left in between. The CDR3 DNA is TGTGCCAGCAGCTTAGACTCGACAGCTTTCGGGGGAAATGGCTACACCTTC. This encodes CASSLDSTAFGGNGYTF.

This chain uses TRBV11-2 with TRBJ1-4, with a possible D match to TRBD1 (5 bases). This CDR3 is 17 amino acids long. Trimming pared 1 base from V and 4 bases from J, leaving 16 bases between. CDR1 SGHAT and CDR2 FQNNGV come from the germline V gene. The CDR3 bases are TGTGCCAGCAGCTTAGTTCTGGGGGAGGAGGGTAATGAAAAACTGTTTTTT. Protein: CASSLVLGEEGNEKLFF.

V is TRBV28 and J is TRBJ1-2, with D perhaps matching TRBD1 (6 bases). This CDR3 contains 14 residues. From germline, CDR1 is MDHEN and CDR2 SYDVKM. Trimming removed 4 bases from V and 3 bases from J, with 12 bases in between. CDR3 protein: CASSYGQIYYGYTF. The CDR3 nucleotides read TGTGCCAGCAGTTACGGACAGATTTACTATGGCTACACCTTC.

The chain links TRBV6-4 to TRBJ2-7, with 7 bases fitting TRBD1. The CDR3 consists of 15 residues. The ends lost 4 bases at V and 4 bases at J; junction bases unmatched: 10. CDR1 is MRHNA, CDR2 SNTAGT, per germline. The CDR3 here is CASSGTGPLHYEQYF. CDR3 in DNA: TGTGCCAGCAGTGGGACAGGTCCACTCCATTACGAGCAGTACTTC.

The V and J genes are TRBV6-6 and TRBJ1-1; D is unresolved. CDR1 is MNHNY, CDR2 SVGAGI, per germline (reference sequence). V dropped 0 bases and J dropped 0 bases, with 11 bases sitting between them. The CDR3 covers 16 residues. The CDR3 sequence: CASSYSYGEMNTEAFF. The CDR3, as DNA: TGTGCCAGCAGTTACTCGTACGGGGAAATGAACACTGAAGCTTTCTTT.

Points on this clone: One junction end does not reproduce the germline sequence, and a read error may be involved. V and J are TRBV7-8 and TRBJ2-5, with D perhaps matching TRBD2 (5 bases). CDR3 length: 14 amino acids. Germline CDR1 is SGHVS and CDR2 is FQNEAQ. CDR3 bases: TGTTCCAGCAGCGCACTAGTGTACCAAGAGACCCAGTACTTC. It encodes CSSSALVYQETQYF.

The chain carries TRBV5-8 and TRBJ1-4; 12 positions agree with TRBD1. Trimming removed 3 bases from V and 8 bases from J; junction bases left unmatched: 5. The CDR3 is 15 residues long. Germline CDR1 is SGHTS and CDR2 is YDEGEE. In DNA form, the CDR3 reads TGTGCCAGCAGCTACCGGGACAGGGGGCGCGAAAAACTGTTTTTT. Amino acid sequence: CASSYRDRGREKLFF.

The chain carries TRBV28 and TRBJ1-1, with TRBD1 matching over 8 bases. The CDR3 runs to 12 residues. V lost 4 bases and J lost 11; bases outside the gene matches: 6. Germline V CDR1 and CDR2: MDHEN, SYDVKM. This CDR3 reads CASSYTRDRAFF. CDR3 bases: TGTGCCAGCAGTTATACCCGGGACAGGGCTTTCTTT. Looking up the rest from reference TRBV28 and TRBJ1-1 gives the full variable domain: DVKVTQSSRYLVKRTGEKVFLECVQDMDHENMFWYRQDPGLGLRLIYFSYDVKMKEKGDIPEGYSVSREKKERFSLILESASTNQTSMYLCASSYTRDRAFFGQGTRLTVV.

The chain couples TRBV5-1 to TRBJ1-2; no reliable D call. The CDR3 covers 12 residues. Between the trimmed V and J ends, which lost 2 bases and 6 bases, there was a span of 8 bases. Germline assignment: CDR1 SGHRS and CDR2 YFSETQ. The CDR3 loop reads CASSFNGHGYTF. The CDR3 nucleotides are TGCGCCAGCAGCTTTAATGGACATGGCTACACCTTC.

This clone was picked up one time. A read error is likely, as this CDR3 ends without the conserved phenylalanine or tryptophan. In DNA, the CDR3 is TGTGCCACCAGCAGACGGACAGGGTTCATTTCACCCCTCCACCTT. Protein product: CATSRRTGFISPLHL. The V gene is TRBV15, the J gene TRBJ1-6; 8 nucleotides match TRBD1. The V gene end was trimmed by 2 bases and the J gene end by 9 bases; junction bases not matched to a gene: 6. Germline V gene sequence: CDR1 LNHNV, CDR2 YYDKDF (reference sequence). The CDR3 is 15 residues long.

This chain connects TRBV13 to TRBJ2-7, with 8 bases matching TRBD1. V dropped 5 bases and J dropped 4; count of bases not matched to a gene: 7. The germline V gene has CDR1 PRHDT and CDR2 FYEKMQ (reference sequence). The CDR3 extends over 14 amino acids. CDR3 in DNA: TGTGCCAGCAGCGTGGACAGGGCTGTGTACGAGCAGTACTTC. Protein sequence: CASSVDRAVYEQYF.

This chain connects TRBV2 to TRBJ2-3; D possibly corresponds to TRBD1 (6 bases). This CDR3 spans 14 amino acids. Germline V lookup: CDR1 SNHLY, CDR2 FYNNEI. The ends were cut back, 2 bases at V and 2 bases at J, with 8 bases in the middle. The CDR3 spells CASSESGATDTQYF. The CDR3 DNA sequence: TGTGCCAGCAGTGAATCAGGGGCCACAGATACGCAGTATTTT.

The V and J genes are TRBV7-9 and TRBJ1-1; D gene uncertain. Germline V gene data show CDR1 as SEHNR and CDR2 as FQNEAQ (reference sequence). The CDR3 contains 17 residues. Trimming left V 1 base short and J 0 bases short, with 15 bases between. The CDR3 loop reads CASSLERSYPMNTEAFF. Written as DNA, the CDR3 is TGTGCCAGCAGCTTAGAGCGGAGTTACCCTATGAACACTGAAGCTTTCTTT.

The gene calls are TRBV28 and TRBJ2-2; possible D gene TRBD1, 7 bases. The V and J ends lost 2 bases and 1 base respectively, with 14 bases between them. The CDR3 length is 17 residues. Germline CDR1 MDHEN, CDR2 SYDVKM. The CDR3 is CASSLPTGRRNTGELFF. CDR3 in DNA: TGTGCCAGCAGTTTACCGACAGGGAGGAGGAACACCGGGGAGCTGTTTTTT.